This TCR beta chain was captured in a study of a mutant IDH1 vaccine in newly diagnosed glioma. Looking at the study overall: Those enrolled had earlier been treated with radiotherapy, temozolomide, or both, mostly both.

Method: immunoSEQ multiplex PCR; TCRdb's copy keeps in-frame clones and lacks some. Counted here are approximately 70,000 clones, 79% occurring once; the ten biggest clones make up around 8.8%. As concerns this clone: Its antigen is unknown.

Findings and limits, study-wide: Of all patients, 93.3% showed vaccine-induced immune responses. Pseudoprogression apparently tracked independently of changes in top peripheral T cell clonotypes.

The time point here: baseline, week 1 (first vaccination visit). Described treatment: pre-vaccination baseline after standard-of-care therapy. The specimen comprised PBMCs, sampled from a glioma patient treated with radiotherapy, temozolomide or both. The receptor's source is a man aged 50 to 59 with glioma.

CDR3 residues: CASSRKQGNSPLHF. CDR3 sequence (DNA): TGTGCCAGCAGCCGCAAACAGGGTAATTCACCCCTCCACTTT. The V call is TRBV4-2, the J call TRBJ1-6; possibly TRBD1 for D (6 bases). Germline-derived CDR1 and CDR2 are LGHNA and YNFKEQ. This CDR3 region has 14 residues. Trimming took 4 bases from V and 6 from J, leaving 10 bases between them.